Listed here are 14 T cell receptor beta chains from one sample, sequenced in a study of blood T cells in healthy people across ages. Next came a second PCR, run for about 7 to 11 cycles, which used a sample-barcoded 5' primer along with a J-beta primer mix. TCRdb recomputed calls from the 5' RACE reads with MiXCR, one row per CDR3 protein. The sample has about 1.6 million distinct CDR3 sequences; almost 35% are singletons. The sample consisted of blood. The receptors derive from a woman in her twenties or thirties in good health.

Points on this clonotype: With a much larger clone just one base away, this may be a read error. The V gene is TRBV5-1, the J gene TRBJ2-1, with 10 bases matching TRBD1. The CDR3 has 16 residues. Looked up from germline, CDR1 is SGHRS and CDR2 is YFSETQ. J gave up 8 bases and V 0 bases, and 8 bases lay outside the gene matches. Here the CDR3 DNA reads TGCGCCAGCAGCTTGGTGGGACAGGGGAGTTACGATGAGCAGTTCTTC. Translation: CASSLVGQGSYDEQFF.

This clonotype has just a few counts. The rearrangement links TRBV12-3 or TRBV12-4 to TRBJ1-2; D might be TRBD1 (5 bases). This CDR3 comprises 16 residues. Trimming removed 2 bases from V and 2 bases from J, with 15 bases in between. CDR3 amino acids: CASSLNGGIVNYGYTF. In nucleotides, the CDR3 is TGTGCCAGCAGTTTAAATGGGGGAATTGTAAACTATGGCTACACCTTC.

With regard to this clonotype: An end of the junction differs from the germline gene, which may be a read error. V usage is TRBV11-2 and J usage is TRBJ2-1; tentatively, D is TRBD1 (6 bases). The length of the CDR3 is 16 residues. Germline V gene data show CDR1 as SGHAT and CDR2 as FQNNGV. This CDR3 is CTSSSPRDKSYNEQFF. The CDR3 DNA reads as TGTACCAGCAGCTCCCCCCGGGACAAGTCCTACAATGAGCAGTTCTTC.

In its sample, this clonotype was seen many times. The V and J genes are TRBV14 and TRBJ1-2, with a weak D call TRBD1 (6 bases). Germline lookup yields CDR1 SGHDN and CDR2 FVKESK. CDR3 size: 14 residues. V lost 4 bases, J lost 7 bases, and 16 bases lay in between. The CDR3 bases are TGTGCCAGCAGCCCCCTCGGGGGGGCGGCTGGCTACACCTTC. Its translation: CASSPLGGAAGYTF.

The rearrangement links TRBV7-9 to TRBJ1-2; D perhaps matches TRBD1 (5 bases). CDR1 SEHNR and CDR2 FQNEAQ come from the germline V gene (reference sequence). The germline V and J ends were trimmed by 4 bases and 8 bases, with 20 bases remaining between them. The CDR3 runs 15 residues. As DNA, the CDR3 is TGTGCCAGCAGCTCTCCTCTAGCAGGGCCCGAGGGCTACACCTTC. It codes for CASSSPLAGPEGYTF.

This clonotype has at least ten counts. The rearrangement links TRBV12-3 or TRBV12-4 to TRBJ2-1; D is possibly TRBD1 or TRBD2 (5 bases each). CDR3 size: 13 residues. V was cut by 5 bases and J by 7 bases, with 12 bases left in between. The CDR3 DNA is TGTGCCAGCAGTCAGGGAGAGTGGAATGAGCAGTTCTTC. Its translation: CASSQGEWNEQFF.

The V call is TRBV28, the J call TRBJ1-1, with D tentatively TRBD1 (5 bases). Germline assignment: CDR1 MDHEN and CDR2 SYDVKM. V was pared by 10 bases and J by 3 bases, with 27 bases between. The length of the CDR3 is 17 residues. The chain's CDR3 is CANSSPGTHPGDTEAFF. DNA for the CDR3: TGTGCCAACAGCTCCCCCGGGACCCATCCGGGGGACACTGAAGCTTTCTTT.

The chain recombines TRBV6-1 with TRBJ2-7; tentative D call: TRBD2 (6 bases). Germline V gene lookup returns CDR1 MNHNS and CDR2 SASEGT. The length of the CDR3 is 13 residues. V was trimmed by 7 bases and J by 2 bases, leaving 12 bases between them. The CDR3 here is CASTRPSAYEQYF. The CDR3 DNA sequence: TGTGCCAGCACTCGACCTAGCGCCTACGAGCAGTACTTC.

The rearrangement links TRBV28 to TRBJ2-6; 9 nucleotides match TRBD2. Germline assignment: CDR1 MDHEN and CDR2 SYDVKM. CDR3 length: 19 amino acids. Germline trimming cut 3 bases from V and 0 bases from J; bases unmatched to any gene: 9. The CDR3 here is CASSFYSSGTHSGANVLTF. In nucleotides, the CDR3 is TGTGCCAGCAGTTTCTACTCTAGCGGGACGCACTCTGGGGCCAACGTCCTGACTTTC.

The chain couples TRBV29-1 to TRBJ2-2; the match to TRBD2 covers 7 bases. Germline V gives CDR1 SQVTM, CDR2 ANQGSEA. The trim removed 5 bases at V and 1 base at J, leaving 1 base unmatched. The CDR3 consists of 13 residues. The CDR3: CSVSGVNTGELFF. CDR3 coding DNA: TGCAGCGTTAGCGGGGTGAACACCGGGGAGCTGTTTTTT.

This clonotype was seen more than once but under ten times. DNA of the CDR3: TGCGCCAGCAGTGAAAAACAGAGGGCTTTCTTT. This gives the protein CASSEKQRAFF. The rearrangement links TRBV10-2 to TRBJ1-1; D unclear. The CDR3 is made up of 11 amino acids. V lost 3 bases to trimming and J lost 11 bases, with 10 bases between them. Germline V lookup: CDR1 WSHSY, CDR2 SAAADI.

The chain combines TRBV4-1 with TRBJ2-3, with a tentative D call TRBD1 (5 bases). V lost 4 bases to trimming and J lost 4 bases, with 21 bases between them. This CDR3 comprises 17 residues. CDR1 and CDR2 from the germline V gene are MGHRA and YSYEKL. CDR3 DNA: TGCGCCAGCAGCCCCCAGGGCCGCCGAAGGGGTCCAGATACGCAGTATTTT. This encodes CASSPQGRRRGPDTQYF.

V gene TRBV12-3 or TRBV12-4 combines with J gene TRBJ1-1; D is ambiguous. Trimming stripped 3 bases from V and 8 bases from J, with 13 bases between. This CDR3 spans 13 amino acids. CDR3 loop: CASSLVQPTEAFF. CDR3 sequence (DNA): TGTGCCAGCAGTTTGGTACAGCCCACCGAAGCTTTCTTT.

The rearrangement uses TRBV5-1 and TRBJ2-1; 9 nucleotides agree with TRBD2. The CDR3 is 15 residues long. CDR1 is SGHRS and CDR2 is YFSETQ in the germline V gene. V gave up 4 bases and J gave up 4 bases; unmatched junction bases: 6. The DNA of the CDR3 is TGCGCCAGCAGCGGCGGGACTAGCCTATACAATGAGCAGTTCTTC. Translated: CASSGGTSLYNEQFF.